This passage covers 2 T cell receptor beta chains from one sample sequenced in a study of long-term antiretroviral therapy in people with HIV. Researchers report immunoSEQ v3.0 was run at survey level. Sequenced by immunoSEQ multiplex PCR; TCRdb stores in-frame clones only, minus some. The repertoire holds fewer than 35,000 clones, about 85% seen once, with about 7.7% in the top ten. The material was unsorted PBMCs, obtained 3 years after starting antiretroviral therapy. Receptors were obtained from a man aged 40-50 years with HIV.

This clone was recorded only once. V gene TRBV10-3 combines with J gene TRBJ2-7; a possible D gene is TRBD1 (7 bases). V lost 2 bases to trimming and J lost 5 bases, with 13 bases between them. The V gene's germline CDR1 is ENHRY and CDR2 SYGVKD. CDR3 size: 14 residues. CDR3 sequence reads: CAISERAGGNEQYF. CDR3 bases: TGTGCCATCAGTGAGAGGGCAGGGGGGAACGAGCAGTACTTC.

The chain combines TRBV19 with TRBJ1-1; D call uncertain. Trimming removed 8 bases at V and 4 bases at J, with 8 bases between. Germline-derived CDR1 and CDR2 are LNHDA and SQIVND (reference sequence). There are 11 residues in the CDR3. The CDR3 nucleotides read TGTGCCAGTGTGGGGAGCACTGAAGCTTTCTTT. Encoded protein: CASVGSTEAFF.